This entry describes one T cell receptor beta chain. This clonotype showed up many times. There is no known antigen for this receptor. Base quality data are lacking; no much larger clone is found one base away. V trim: 4 bases; J trim: 7 bases; unmatched bases: 8. From the cysteine up to the phenylalanine, the CDR3 has a length of 14 residues. Only the CDR3 region is kept as DNA, spanning 42 bases read in frame from base 1. As encoded in the germline V gene (reference sequence), CDR1 is PRHDT while CDR2 is FYEKMQ. The TCR beta CDR3 regions were amplified from the RNA transcripts. The first round of RT-PCR for the TCR CDR3 was performed with the HTBI primer set and the Qiagen OneStep RT-PCR kit. Libraries were constructed in a second round of multiplex PCR, after which size selection and purification were performed. Paired-end sequencing of the libraries was performed with 100 bp reads on an Illumina HiSeq2000. As for how the authors treated the data: SOAPnuke was used to process the raw data, with reads discarded if the reads contained adapters or uncalled bases, had a mean Phred below 15, or lacked an exact constant-primer or identifier match. COPE v1.2.5 was used to merge high-quality paired reads, and clonotypes were defined as unique nucleotide sequences. Clonotypes were aligned to IMGT TRBV, TRBD and TRBJ reference segments using MiTCR v1.1. The analysis included only V-J combinations with a frequency above 0.0001, which together covered around 99% of the repertoires. A TCS score was defined as the ratio between F50 (clonal expansion) and ExV (chaos), using BLOSUM62-based TCRdist between CDR3 peptides within each V-J. Welch's t-statistics and random forest reduced fewer than 550 V-J features to 13, which were used in a naive Bayes classifier (R e1071). TCRdb's own reprocessing of the public reads used fastp at Q25 and MiXCR and kept productive beta chains. Here each entry gathers all rows of one CDR3 protein and keeps the most common genes and DNA. TCRdb's processing, not the study's, gives the V and J calls here. The sample profile shows approximately 400,000 distinct CDR3 sequences; 15% to 20% of them were found once. Together, the top ten hold 3% to 4% of the sample.

This sample stems from a study of T cells in Graves' hyperthyroidism and ophthalmopathy (dated by TCRdb to the late 2010s). At the level of the whole study: Peripheral blood was collected at initial diagnosis, before any treatment. To identify TCR V-J signatures that set the groups apart, the researchers used a discovery cohort of roughly 100 patients, made up of some 41 with Graves' ophthalmopathy and 57 with stable Graves' hyperthyroidism. Prospective prediction of ophthalmopathy was tested in an independent validation cohort of approximately 19 hyperthyroidism patients and 15 to 17 patients who later progressed to ophthalmopathy. The 90 to 100 discovery patients were randomly split 7:3 into training and test sets. Thyroid tissue and blood T-cell repertoires from six or seven Graves' hyperthyroidism patients were also compared in the study. After sampling, hyperthyroidism patients received methimazole starting at 30 mg daily, and ophthalmopathy patients received high-dose intravenous methylprednisolone. The paper describes TCR Vbeta CDR3 sequencing of 140 or so peripheral blood samples, made up of about 41 ophthalmopathy patients, 70 to 80 hyperthyroidism patients and roughly 17 progressor patients. Findings and caveats that apply to the study as a whole: In validation, the model predicted progression to ophthalmopathy a median of about 6.8 months before onset, with about 71% sensitivity and roughly 73% specificity. Sample size was not statistically predetermined, and blinding of investigators to group allocation was not performed. A 13 V-J signature model separated ophthalmopathy from stable hyperthyroidism, with approximately 87% sensitivity and about 81% specificity in cross-validation and 80%/75% in testing. Most expanded thyroid clonotypes (frequency above 0.001) were also found in blood, which suggests that blood repertoires may mirror thyroid immune responses.

Stable Graves' hyperthyroidism was defined as no progression to ophthalmopathy during 18 months of follow-up. Hyperthyroidism patients were newly diagnosed, had a disease duration of under 2 months, and were aged 18 to 65 years. Exclusion was applied to patients with uncontrolled infections, other autoimmune diseases, pregnancy or lactation. Diagnoses relied on clinical symptoms, serum thyroxine and TRAb, thyroid ultrasound and orbital computed tomography. Ficoll-Paque density gradient centrifugation was used to isolate PBMCs from around 10 ml of fresh peripheral blood. Total RNA was extracted using Trizol reagent, and RNA quality was assessed on an Agilent 2100 Bioanalyzer.

Sequencing was performed on blood. The TCR originated in a woman aged 18-30 years with Graves' hyperthyroidism. The V and J segments used are TRBV13 and TRBJ2-5, and TRBD2 aligns with 8 junction nucleotides. The sequence in DNA is TGTGCCAGCAGCTCTACTAGCGGTCAACGGACCCAGTACTTC. This codes for CASSSTSGQRTQYF.